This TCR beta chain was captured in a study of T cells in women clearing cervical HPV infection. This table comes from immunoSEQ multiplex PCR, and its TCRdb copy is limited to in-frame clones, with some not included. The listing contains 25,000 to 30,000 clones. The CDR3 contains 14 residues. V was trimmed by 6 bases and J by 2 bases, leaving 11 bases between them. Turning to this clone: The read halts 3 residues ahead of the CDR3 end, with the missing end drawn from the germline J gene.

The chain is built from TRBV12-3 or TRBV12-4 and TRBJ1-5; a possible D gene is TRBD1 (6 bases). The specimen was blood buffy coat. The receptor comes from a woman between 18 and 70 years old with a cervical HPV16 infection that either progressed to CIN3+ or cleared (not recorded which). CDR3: CASRPRGGNQPQHF. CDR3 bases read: TGTGCCAGCAGGCCCAGGGGAGGCAATCAGCCC.